Shown below are 24 T cell receptor beta chains from a single sample sequenced in a study of T cell repertoires in cytomegalovirus infection. TCRdb independently ran MiXCR on the reads; one entry per CDR3 protein. The repertoire includes about 260,000 distinct CDR3 sequences, roughly 13% of them detected once, and 8.5% to 9% sits in the top ten. Sequencing was carried out using PBMCs. Every receptor here comes from a human donor in good health (CMV status not recorded). Some clones in this sample may be carry-over from other donors' samples.

This clonotype occurred a few times. The V gene is TRBV6-2 or TRBV6-3, the J gene TRBJ1-5, with TRBD1 matching over 7 bases. Germline V gene lookup returns CDR1 MNHEY and CDR2 SVGEGT. V lost 4 bases to trimming and J lost 0 bases; unmatched junction nucleotides: 6. There are 16 residues in the CDR3. This CDR3 reads CASSSGQLLSNQPQHF. Written as DNA, the CDR3 is TGTGCCAGCAGTTCGGGACAGCTTCTTAGCAATCAGCCCCAGCATTTT.

This clonotype was picked up many times. The V and J genes are TRBV7-3 and TRBJ2-1; D is unresolved. From germline, CDR1 is SGHTA and CDR2 FQGTGA. This CDR3 is 14 amino acids long. The V and J ends lost 6 bases and 2 bases respectively, with 11 bases between them. The CDR3 region has the DNA TGTGCCAGCAGTTCGGACCCCACCTACAATGAGCAGTTCTTC. This translates into CASSSDPTYNEQFF. Full variable domain (rest looked up from reference TRBV7-3 and TRBJ2-1): GAGVSQTPSNKVTEKGKYVELRCDPISGHTALYWYRQSLGQGPEFLIYFQGTGAADDSGLPNDRFFAVRPEGSVSTLKIQRTERGDSAVYLCASSSDPTYNEQFFGPGTRLTVL.

The table lists this clonotype with many counts. This sequence joins TRBV7-2 and TRBJ2-1; D gene ambiguous. Germline V gene lookup returns CDR1 SGHTA and CDR2 FQGNSA. The CDR3 has 13 amino acids. Trimming took 0 bases from V and 9 from J, leaving 9 bases between them. The CDR3 nucleotides read TGTGCCAGCAGCTTAGCTATTGCTTCTGAGCAGTTCTTC. Protein: CASSLAIASEQFF.

A few counts support this clonotype. The genes are TRBV27 and TRBJ2-7, with 8 bases that match TRBD1. The CDR3 is 15 residues long. The junction had 10 bases not matched to a gene; V was cut back by 3 bases and J by 6 bases. Germline lookup yields CDR1 MNHEY and CDR2 SMNVEV (reference sequence). In nucleotides, the CDR3 is TGTGCCAGCAGTTTCCGGACAGGGCTATCTACCGAGCAGTACTTC. Amino acids: CASSFRTGLSTEQYF.

This clonotype was detected a few times. CDR3: CASRSTGAGYGYTF. The CDR3 DNA reads as TGCGCCAGCAGATCGACAGGGGCGGGCTATGGCTACACCTTC. The V gene is TRBV4-1, the J gene TRBJ1-2, with 8 nucleotides matching TRBD1. The CDR3 extends over 14 amino acids. The J segment lost 4 bases and the V segment lost 6 bases, leaving 7 bases of the junction unmatched. CDR1 is MGHRA, CDR2 YSYEKL, per germline.

J is TRBJ1-1 and V is TRBV5-1, with D perhaps matching TRBD1 (6 bases). This CDR3 contains 16 residues. Looked up from germline, CDR1 is SGHRS and CDR2 is YFSETQ. Trimming shortened V by 4 bases and J by 4 bases, and 20 bases separated the two germline ends. CDR3 nucleotide sequence: TGCGCCAGCAGCACCGGACAGCTCACCGGGGTCACTGAAGCTTTCTTT. It translates to CASSTGQLTGVTEAFF.

On this clonotype: One junction end does not reproduce the germline sequence, and a read error may be involved. The genes are TRBV20-1 and TRBJ2-3, with 8 bases identical to TRBD1. The CDR3 covers 14 residues. The germline CDR1 and CDR2 sequences are DFQATT and SNEGSKA (reference sequence). This chain's CDR3 is CSARWTGNTATQYF. In DNA form, the CDR3 reads TGCAGTGCTCGATGGACAGGGAACACAGCTACGCAGTATTTT.

This clonotype was observed a handful of times. The chain joins TRBV20-1 to TRBJ2-3; TRBD2 matches 7 bases. The length of the CDR3 is 13 residues. V shed 3 bases, J shed 0 bases, and the junction held 0 bases outside the gene matches. Germline V gene data show CDR1 as DFQATT and CDR2 as SNEGSKA (reference sequence). CDR3 bases: TGCAGTGCTAGCGGGGGGAGCACAGATACGCAGTATTTT. Translation gives CSASGGSTDTQYF.

In its sample, this clonotype was seen many times. The rearrangement joins TRBV7-8 to TRBJ1-1, with D maybe TRBD1 (6 bases). V lost 0 bases and J 0 bases, leaving 11 bases between the germline ends. The length of the CDR3 is 16 residues. The germline V gene encodes CDR1 SGHVS and CDR2 FQNEAQ. This CDR3 reads CASSLAGGALNTEAFF. As DNA, the CDR3 is TGTGCCAGCAGCTTAGCGGGGGGGGCCCTGAACACTGAAGCTTTCTTT.

In its sample, this clonotype was seen a few times. The genes are TRBV23-1 and TRBJ2-7; D gene unclear. TRBV23-1 is recorded as an ORF, its role being uncertain. V lost 7 bases, J lost 5 bases, and 24 bases lay in between. CDR3 length: 16 residues. This chain's CDR3 is CASTLNRKGMVNEQYF. The CDR3 nucleotides read TGCGCCAGCACCCTCAATCGCAAAGGGATGGTCAACGAGCAGTACTTC.

This clonotype was seen ten or more times. The chain uses TRBV28 and TRBJ2-7; 9 bases are shared with TRBD1. This CDR3 contains 15 residues. Germline assignment: CDR1 MDHEN and CDR2 SYDVKM. Unmatched junction bases numbered 12, after V lost 5 bases and J lost 7 bases. This chain's CDR3 is CASSPPGQGMGEQYF. The CDR3 nucleotides are TGTGCCAGCAGTCCGCCGGGACAGGGAATGGGGGAGCAGTACTTC.

On this clonotype: The final CDR3 position lacks the conserved phenylalanine or tryptophan, pointing to a likely read error. The genes are TRBV28 and TRBJ1-5, with unresolved D. Looked up from germline, CDR1 is MDHEN and CDR2 is SYDVKM. V lost 5 bases and J 6 bases, leaving 26 bases between the germline ends. This CDR3 has 18 amino acids. DNA for the CDR3: TGTGCCAGCAGTCGATTCGCTCTTAGACCGGGGAAGGGTCAGCCCCAGCATTTG. Protein: CASSRFALRPGKGQPQHL.

In this sample, this clonotype turned up a few times. The genes are TRBV12-3 or TRBV12-4 and TRBJ1-2; no clear D. The CDR3 runs 12 residues. The germline V and J ends were trimmed by 7 bases and 8 bases, with 14 bases remaining between them. The CDR3 bases are TGTGCCAGCACCGCCGGTCGGCGAGGCTACACCTTC. This codes for CASTAGRRGYTF.

At least ten counts were recorded for this clonotype. The chain has TRBV7-9 and TRBJ2-7, with D hard to call. V was trimmed by 1 base and J by 2 bases, leaving 9 bases between them. The CDR3 covers 14 residues. The germline V gene has CDR1 SEHNR and CDR2 FQNEAQ (reference sequence). The CDR3 DNA sequence: TGTGCCAGCAGCTTAGGGATGGTGCCCTACGAGCAGTACTTC. This encodes CASSLGMVPYEQYF.

In this sample, this clonotype turned up a few times. This chain joins TRBV20-1 and TRBJ1-1; perhaps TRBD1 as D (5 bases). Germline V CDR1 and CDR2: DFQATT, SNEGSKA (reference sequence). This CDR3 comprises 14 residues. Trimming left V 6 bases short and J 4 bases short, with 18 bases between. The CDR3 is CSAGSGVTGTEAFF. The DNA for the CDR3 is TGCAGTGCGGGATCCGGGGTCACAGGCACTGAAGCTTTCTTT.

This clonotype has a handful of counts. J is TRBJ2-1 and V is TRBV4-1, with 10 bases that match TRBD2. Germline assignment: CDR1 MGHRA and CDR2 YSYEKL. The CDR3 consists of 17 residues. Unmatched junction bases numbered 7, after V lost 4 bases and J lost 1 base. The CDR3 spells CASSLGSSGSSYNEQFF. In nucleotides, the CDR3 is TGCGCCAGCAGCCTTGGGTCTAGCGGGAGTTCCTACAATGAGCAGTTCTTC.

The chain recombines TRBV10-2 with TRBJ2-1; 9 nucleotides align to TRBD1. This CDR3 is built from 14 residues. CDR1 and CDR2 from the germline V gene are WSHSY and SAAADI. V dropped 6 bases and J dropped 4; count of bases not matched to a gene: 4. The CDR3 spells CASRTGTGYNEQFF. The CDR3 DNA reads TGCGCCAGCAGAACCGGGACAGGGTACAATGAGCAGTTCTTC.

The chain carries TRBV5-6 and TRBJ2-4, with a possible D match to TRBD1 (5 bases). Per germline, CDR1 SGHDT and CDR2 YYEEEE. The CDR3 sequence is 17 residues long. With 4 bases removed from V and 0 bases from J, the gap between germline ends came to 17 bases. The CDR3 protein is CASSIRARSLAKNIQYF. DNA of the CDR3: TGTGCCAGCAGCATCAGGGCCCGATCCTTAGCCAAAAACATTCAGTACTTC.

In this sample, this clonotype turned up many times. This chain joins TRBV7-2 and TRBJ2-3; perhaps TRBD1 as D (6 bases). The CDR3 has 14 residues. The V end lost 0 bases, the J end lost 2 bases, and 6 bases lay between the germline ends. Germline V gene sequence: CDR1 SGHTA, CDR2 FQGNSA. The CDR3 region is CASSLAGATDTQYF. In DNA, the CDR3 is TGTGCCAGCAGCTTAGCGGGGGCCACAGATACGCAGTATTTT.

This CDR3 is CSVETRGGAGEQFF. The CDR3 DNA reads as TGCAGCGTTGAAACTCGCGGGGGGGCTGGGGAGCAGTTCTTC. V gene TRBV29-1 combines with J gene TRBJ2-1; 9 nucleotides align to TRBD2. CDR1 and CDR2 from the germline V gene are SQVTM and ANQGSEA. This CDR3 region has 14 residues. Trimming at V came to 2 bases and at J to 10 bases, leaving 9 bases not matched to a gene.

The V and J genes are TRBV19 and TRBJ2-1; TRBD2 agrees at 7 bases. Looked up from germline, CDR1 is LNHDA and CDR2 is SQIVND (reference sequence). Trimming took 5 bases from V and 1 from J; bases not matched to a gene: 8. This CDR3 is 16 amino acids long. The CDR3 loop is CASSPPASGSYNEQFF. The CDR3 region has the DNA TGTGCCAGTAGTCCCCCCGCTAGCGGATCCTACAATGAGCAGTTCTTC.

This clonotype showed up many times. This rearrangement joins TRBV6-6 to TRBJ2-2; 10 nucleotides match TRBD2. The V segment lost 7 bases and the J segment 1 base; nucleotides outside the gene matches: 3. CDR1 MNHNY and CDR2 SVGAGI come from the germline V gene (reference sequence). This CDR3 comprises 15 residues. CDR3 coding DNA: TGTGCCAGCACCTGGACTAGCGGGAACACCGGGGAGCTGTTTTTT. This translates into CASTWTSGNTGELFF.

Only a few counts were recorded for this clonotype. This chain joins TRBV28 and TRBJ2-7; D tentatively fits TRBD1 or TRBD2 (6 bases each). Germline CDR1 MDHEN, CDR2 SYDVKM. The CDR3 runs to 16 residues. V was clipped by 7 bases and J by 0 bases, with 19 bases between them. In DNA, the CDR3 is TGTGCCAGCAACCACGGGGGCGAAGCGAACTCCTACGAGCAGTACTTC. This sequence encodes CASNHGGEANSYEQYF.

In its sample, this clonotype was seen many times. The rearrangement uses TRBV19 and TRBJ1-5; unclear D gene. This CDR3 has 13 residues. Trimming pared 3 bases from V and 11 bases from J, leaving 14 bases between. Germline V gives CDR1 LNHDA, CDR2 SQIVND (reference sequence). CDR3 amino acids: CASSIKSPGSQHF. In DNA form, the CDR3 reads TGTGCCAGTAGTATCAAAAGTCCGGGGTCCCAGCATTTT.